One sample yielded the 21 T cell receptor beta chains listed below, sequenced in a study of neoadjuvant anti-PD-1 for oral cavity cancer. TCRdb keeps only in-frame clones here, not all; method: immunoSEQ multiplex PCR. This table holds around 62,000 clones, 65% to 85% found once. Sequenced material: PBMCs, taken before nivolumab (anti-PD-1) treatment. Receptor source: a person between 35 and 79 years old with oral cavity squamous cell carcinoma.

This clone showed up just once. CDR3 in DNA: TGCGCCAGCAGCCCTTACCAATACAATGAGCAGTTCTTC. Its protein product is CASSPYQYNEQFF. V is TRBV4-1 and J is TRBJ2-1; D not resolved. Germline lookup yields CDR1 MGHRA and CDR2 YSYEKL. CDR3 length: 13 residues. Trimming pared 4 bases from V and 4 bases from J, leaving 8 bases between.

The CDR3, as DNA: TGTGCCAGTAGTGAGACCGGACAGGTGAAGGGCTACACCTTC. Its translation: CASSETGQVKGYTF. The chain carries TRBV19 and TRBJ1-2, with 7 nucleotides matching TRBD1. Germline CDR1 reads LNHDA; CDR2 reads SQIVND (reference sequence). The CDR3 is 14 amino acids. V was pared by 5 bases and J by 8 bases, with 11 bases of the junction left unmatched. The full variable domain, with the rest looked up from reference TRBV19 and TRBJ1-2, is DGGITQSPKYLFRKEGQNVTLSCEQNLNHDAMYWYRQDPGQGLRLIYYSQIVNDFQKGDIAEGYSVSREKKESFPLTVTSAQKNPTAFYLCASSETGQVKGYTFGSGTRLTVV.

The gene calls are TRBV2 and TRBJ1-1, with D maybe TRBD1 (6 bases). The germline gives CDR1 SNHLY, CDR2 FYNNEI. The CDR3 has 15 amino acids. Trimming stripped 5 bases from V and 4 bases from J, with 17 bases between. The CDR3 nucleotides read TGTGCCAGCAGTCAACGGGGGGCCGGGGGCACTGAAGCTTTCTTT. Its protein product is CASSQRGAGGTEAFF.

This clone was detected only a few times. V and J are TRBV5-6 and TRBJ2-1, with 11 bases aligning to TRBD2. CDR1 SGHDT and CDR2 YYEEEE come from the germline V gene. This CDR3 is built from 16 residues. V lost 4 bases to trimming and J lost 5 bases; unmatched junction nucleotides: 8. The CDR3: CASSPPLAGAHNEQFF. CDR3 in DNA: TGTGCCAGCAGCCCCCCACTAGCGGGAGCGCACAATGAGCAGTTCTTC. Filled out from reference TRBV5-6 and TRBJ2-1, the complete variable domain reads DAGVTQSPTHLIKTRGQQVTLRCSPKSGHDTVSWYQQALGQGPQFIFQYYEEEERQRGNFPDRFSGHQFPNYSSELNVNALLLGDSALYLCASSPPLAGAHNEQFFGPGTRLTVL.

The V call is TRBV19, the J call TRBJ2-3; 9 bases align to TRBD2. This CDR3 has 15 residues. The junction had 3 bases not matched to a gene; V was cut back by 1 base and J by 4 bases. Germline CDR1 is LNHDA and CDR2 is SQIVND (reference sequence). CDR3 sequence: CASSIGRGGADTQYF. The CDR3 DNA sequence: TGTGCCAGTAGTATAGGGCGGGGGGGCGCAGATACGCAGTATTTT.

The chain employs TRBV7-9 and TRBJ2-3; tentative D call: TRBD2 (5 bases). Germline lookup yields CDR1 SEHNR and CDR2 FQNEAQ (reference sequence). V was clipped by 5 bases and J by 2 bases, with 14 bases between them. The CDR3 covers 15 residues. The CDR3 region has the DNA TGTGCCAGCAGCGTCCCGGGATTCATCACAGATACGCAGTATTTT. It encodes CASSVPGFITDTQYF.

This clone appeared once. The gene calls are TRBV7-6 and TRBJ2-6; TRBD2 might be the D (6 bases). Germline V gene data show CDR1 as SGHVS and CDR2 as FNYEAQ. Trimming shortened V by 0 bases and J by 2 bases, and 8 bases separated the two germline ends. The CDR3 has 16 amino acids. The CDR3 coding sequence is TGTGCCAGCAGCTTAGCGGAGGGTGCTGGGGCCAACGTCCTGACTTTC. Translation: CASSLAEGAGANVLTF.

The chain employs TRBV5-4 and TRBJ1-6; D is uncertain. Trimming pared 0 bases from V and 7 bases from J, leaving 11 bases between. The CDR3 spans 15 residues. Germline CDR1 is SGHNT and CDR2 is YYREEE (reference sequence). The CDR3 nucleotides read TGTGCCAGCAGCTTGGGAGGGATTAGGAATTCACCCCTCCACTTT. Translated, it gives CASSLGGIRNSPLHF.

This rearrangement joins TRBV15 to TRBJ1-1; TRBD1 aligns across 8 bases. V shed 0 bases and J 6 bases; nucleotides not matched to a gene: 12. The CDR3 is 17 residues long. From germline, CDR1 is LNHNV and CDR2 YYDKDF (reference sequence). The CDR3 reads CATSRELMGQANAEAFF. In nucleotides, the CDR3 is TGTGCCACCAGCAGAGAGCTCATGGGACAGGCAAACGCTGAAGCTTTCTTT.

The CDR3 DNA sequence: TGTGCCACCAGCAGAGATGCCTCACGCGCTGAAGCTTTCTTT. This encodes CATSRDASRAEAFF. The chain recombines TRBV15 with TRBJ1-1; no firm D call. Per the germline V gene, CDR1 is LNHNV and CDR2 is YYDKDF (reference sequence). Trimming pared 0 bases from V and 6 bases from J, leaving 11 bases between. CDR3 length: 14 residues.

The V and J genes are TRBV10-3 and TRBJ1-6; tentatively, D is TRBD1 (5 bases). V shed 0 bases and J shed 7 bases, with 10 bases lying between them. This CDR3 comprises 15 residues. The V gene's germline CDR1 is ENHRY and CDR2 SYGVKD. The CDR3 DNA sequence: TGTGCCATCAGTGAGTCGTCGGGGGACAATTCACCCCTCCACTTT. It codes for CAISESSGDNSPLHF.

The gene calls are TRBV5-1 and TRBJ1-1; 7 bases are shared with TRBD1. The germline V gene has CDR1 SGHRS and CDR2 YFSETQ. Unmatched junction bases numbered 5, after V lost 1 base and J lost 2 bases. The CDR3 is made up of 15 amino acids. The CDR3 coding sequence is TGCGCCAGCAGCTTGTGGCGACAGGGCAACACTGAAGCTTTCTTT. It codes for CASSLWRQGNTEAFF.

The chain uses TRBV11-2 and TRBJ2-7, with D maybe TRBD2 (6 bases). The germline V gene has CDR1 SGHAT and CDR2 FQNNGV. The CDR3 is made up of 14 amino acids. The V end lost 3 bases, the J end lost 7 bases, and 16 bases lay between the germline ends. The CDR3, as DNA: TGTGCCAGCAGCTTTTCAGGGAGGCAATATGAGCAGTACTTC. Its protein is CASSFSGRQYEQYF.

The V call is TRBV7-3, the J call TRBJ2-1, with 8 nucleotides matching TRBD2. Trimming took 6 bases from V and 8 from J; bases not matched to a gene: 12. The V gene's germline CDR1 is SGHTA and CDR2 FQGTGA. CDR3 length: 15 amino acids. The CDR3 is CASRQTGTSDHEQFF. CDR3 DNA: TGTGCCAGCAGACAAACCGGGACTAGTGACCATGAGCAGTTCTTC.

The chain is built from TRBV29-1 and TRBJ1-2; D remains unclear. In germline, CDR1 is SQVTM, CDR2 ANQGSEA. This CDR3 contains 14 residues. Deletions cut 0 bases from V and 4 bases from J, with 12 bases between. The DNA for the CDR3 is TGCAGCGTTGAAGATCGGGCAGGTATCTATGGCTACACCTTC. Translated, it gives CSVEDRAGIYGYTF.

This clone was seen more than once but under ten times. The chain combines TRBV11-3 with TRBJ1-1, with D possibly matching TRBD1 (6 bases). Germline CDR1 reads SGHNT; CDR2 reads YENEEA. The CDR3 runs to 14 residues. V was shortened by 2 bases and J by 1 base, with 8 bases between the two germline ends. Here the CDR3 DNA reads TGTGCCAGCAGCTTACAGGGGCAGAACACTGAAGCTTTCTTT. It is translated as CASSLQGQNTEAFF.

The chain links TRBV2 to TRBJ2-1; TRBD1 is a possible D gene (6 bases). The V end was cut by 5 bases, the J end by 4 bases, with 18 bases between. The CDR3 runs 16 residues. The germline gives CDR1 SNHLY, CDR2 FYNNEI. CDR3 sequence: CASSPGDKSWYNEQFF. CDR3 DNA sequence: TGTGCCAGCAGTCCAGGGGACAAATCGTGGTACAATGAGCAGTTCTTC. Complete variable domain (other parts from reference TRBV2 and TRBJ2-1): EPEVTQTPSHQVTQMGQEVILRCVPISNHLYFYWYRQILGQKVEFLVSFYNNEISEKSEIFDDQFSVERPDGSNFTLKIRSTKLEDSAMYFCASSPGDKSWYNEQFFGPGTRLTVL.

The chain has TRBV11-2 and TRBJ1-5; D uncertain. The CDR3 is made up of 15 amino acids. Trimming shortened V by 0 bases and J by 5 bases, and 11 bases separated the two germline ends. CDR1 is SGHAT, CDR2 FQNNGV, per germline. The CDR3 reads CASSLDKGRYQPQHF. The CDR3 DNA reads as TGTGCCAGCAGCTTAGATAAAGGGCGTTATCAGCCCCAGCATTTT.

In this sample, this clone is medium-sized. This chain joins TRBV7-2 and TRBJ2-6, with D possibly matching TRBD2 (6 bases). Germline V gene sequence: CDR1 SGHTA, CDR2 FQGNSA. Trimming removed 3 bases at V and 0 bases at J, with 18 bases between. The CDR3 runs to 19 residues. The CDR3 loop reads CASSFRWRERPSGANVLTF. CDR3 nucleotide sequence: TGTGCCAGCAGCTTTAGGTGGAGGGAGCGGCCCTCTGGGGCCAACGTCCTGACTTTC.

The chain uses TRBV9 and TRBJ1-1; 9 bases are a match to TRBD1. This CDR3 is built from 13 residues. Trimming removed 7 bases from V and 4 bases from J; junction bases left unmatched: 5. Looked up from germline, CDR1 is SGDLS and CDR2 is YYNGEE. The CDR3 spells CASGNRGLTEAFF. DNA of the CDR3: TGTGCCAGCGGGAACAGGGGGCTCACTGAAGCTTTCTTT.

The chain has TRBV15 and TRBJ1-2; weak D call: TRBD1 (6 bases). There are 14 residues in the CDR3. Germline CDR1 and CDR2: LNHNV and YYDKDF (reference sequence). V was trimmed by 3 bases and J by 3 bases, leaving 11 bases between them. The CDR3 sequence: CATSSWGADYGYTF. The DNA for the CDR3 is TGTGCCACCAGCAGTTGGGGGGCGGACTATGGCTACACCTTC. Looking up the rest from reference TRBV15 and TRBJ1-2 gives the full variable domain: DAMVIQNPRYQVTQFGKPVTLSCSQTLNHNVMYWYQQKSSQAPKLLFHYYDKDFNNEADTPDNFQSRRPNTSFCFLDIRSPGLGDTAMYLCATSSWGADYGYTFGSGTRLTVV.